This T cell receptor (beta chain) is drawn from a study of blood T cell repertoires in COVID-19. Study summary: From the United States, Italy and Spain came samples of acute and convalescent COVID-19. PBMCs, B-cell-depleted T cells, or T cells provided the cDNA or gDNA that made up the material.

Original handling: Scientists estimated how many nucleated cells there were by amplifying reference gene primers. The data were produced by immunoSEQ multiplex PCR, yet TCRdb's version contains in-frame clones alone and is incomplete. V, J and clone size are those of that table, while D and trimming were read from the DNA. The table has some 66,000 clones, over 75% seen once. The CDR3 totals 17 residues. Losses at the gene ends were 5 bases for V and 0 bases for J; bases not matched to a gene: 10. The germline CDR1 and CDR2 sequences are SGHRS and YFSETQ. The sample consisted of peripheral blood. The rearrangement uses TRBV5-1 and TRBJ2-2, with 7 bases matching TRBD1. This TCR was recovered from a woman aged 55-70 years with acute or convalescent COVID-19. The CDR3 loop reads CASSSSFGTANTGELFF. In DNA, the CDR3 is TGCGCCAGCAGTTCCAGCTTCGGGACAGCGAACACCGGGGAGCTGTTTTTT. Drawing the rest from reference TRBV5-1 and TRBJ2-2, the complete variable domain is KAGVTQTPRYLIKTRGQQVTLSCSPISGHRSVSWYQQTPGQGLQFLFEYFSETQRNKGNFPGRFSGRQFSNSRSEMNVSTLELGDSALYLCASSSSFGTANTGELFFGEGSRLTVL.